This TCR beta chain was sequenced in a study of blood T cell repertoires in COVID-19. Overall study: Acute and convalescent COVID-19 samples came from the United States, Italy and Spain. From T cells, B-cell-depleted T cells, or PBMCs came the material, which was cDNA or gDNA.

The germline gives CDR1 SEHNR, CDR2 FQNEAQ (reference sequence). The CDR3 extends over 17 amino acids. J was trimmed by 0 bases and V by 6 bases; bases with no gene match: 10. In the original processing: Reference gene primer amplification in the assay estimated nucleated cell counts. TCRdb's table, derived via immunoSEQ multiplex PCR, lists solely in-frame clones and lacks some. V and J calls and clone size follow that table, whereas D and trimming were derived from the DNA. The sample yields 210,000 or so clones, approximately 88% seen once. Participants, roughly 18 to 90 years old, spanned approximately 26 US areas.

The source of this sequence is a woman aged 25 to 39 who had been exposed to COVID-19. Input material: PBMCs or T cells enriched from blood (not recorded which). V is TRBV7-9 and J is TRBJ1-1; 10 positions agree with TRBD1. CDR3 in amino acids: CASSPGTGAALNTEAFF. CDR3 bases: TGTGCCAGCAGTCCCGGGACAGGGGCCGCTCTGAACACTGAAGCTTTCTTT.